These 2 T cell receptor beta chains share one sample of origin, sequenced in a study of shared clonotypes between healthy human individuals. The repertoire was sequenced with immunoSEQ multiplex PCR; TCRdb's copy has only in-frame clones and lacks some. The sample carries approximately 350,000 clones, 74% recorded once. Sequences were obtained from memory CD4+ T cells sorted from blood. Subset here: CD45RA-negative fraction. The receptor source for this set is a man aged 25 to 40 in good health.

CDR3 in DNA: TGCAGCGCTGTATCTTGGGGCGCCGGGGAGCTGTTTTTT. Its protein product is CSAVSWGAGELFF. The V call is TRBV29-1, the J call TRBJ2-2; D is possibly TRBD1 (5 bases). This CDR3 contains 13 residues. CDR1 and CDR2 (germline): SQVTM, ANQGSEA. V lost 7 bases and J 6 bases, leaving 15 bases between the germline ends.

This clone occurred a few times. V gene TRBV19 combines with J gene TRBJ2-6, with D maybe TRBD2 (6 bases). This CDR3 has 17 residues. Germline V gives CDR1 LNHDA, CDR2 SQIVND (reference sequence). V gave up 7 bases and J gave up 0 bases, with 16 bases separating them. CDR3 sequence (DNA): TGTGCCAGTACCAGTCGACAGACTAGCTCTGGGGCCAACGTCCTGACTTTC. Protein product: CASTSRQTSSGANVLTF.